This T cell receptor (beta chain) was documented in a study of radiotherapy plus CTLA-4 blockade in lung cancer. Looking at the study overall: Objective response rate was 18%; disease control rate, around 33%.

Libraries were prepared by immunoSEQ multiplex PCR; TCRdb keeps only in-frame clonotypes and omits some of them. The sample lists approximately 94,000 clones, around 83% seen once, with about 23% in the top ten. Trimming at V came to 4 bases and at J to 5 bases, leaving 8 bases not matched to a gene. Germline assignment: CDR1 MDHEN and CDR2 SYDVKM. This CDR3 contains 16 residues. By share of the sample, this clone is medium-sized. Its antigen remains unidentified. Study outcomes and limitations: Per reports, early blood T cell clone dynamics, plus interferon-beta, forecast response most strongly.

The material was peripheral blood, obtained from a patient treated with radiotherapy plus ipilimumab. The V and J genes are TRBV28 and TRBJ2-1; TRBD2 aligns across 10 bases. The receptor was derived from a human donor with non-small cell lung cancer that progressed on radiotherapy plus ipilimumab. The CDR3: CASSSLAGEVNNEQFF. The CDR3 DNA is TGTGCCAGCAGTTCTCTAGCGGGAGAGGTCAACAATGAGCAGTTCTTC.